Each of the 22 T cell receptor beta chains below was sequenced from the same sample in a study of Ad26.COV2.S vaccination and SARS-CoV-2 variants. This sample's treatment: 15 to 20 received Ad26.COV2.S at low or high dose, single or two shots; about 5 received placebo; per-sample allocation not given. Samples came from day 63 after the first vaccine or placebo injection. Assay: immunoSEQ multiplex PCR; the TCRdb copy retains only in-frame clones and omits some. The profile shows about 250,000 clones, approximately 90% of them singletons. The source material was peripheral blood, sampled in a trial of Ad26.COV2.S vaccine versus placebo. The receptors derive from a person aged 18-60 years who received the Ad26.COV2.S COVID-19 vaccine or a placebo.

CDR3 residues: CASRWTGDTEAFF. CDR3 in DNA: TGTGCCAGTAGGTGGACAGGGGACACTGAAGCTTTCTTT. V gene TRBV19 combines with J gene TRBJ1-1; 9 positions match TRBD1. Germline V gene sequence: CDR1 LNHDA, CDR2 SQIVND (reference sequence). CDR3 length: 13 residues. Trimming at V came to 6 bases and at J to 3 bases, leaving 2 bases not matched to a gene. The whole variable domain, filled in from reference TRBV19 and TRBJ1-1, reads DGGITQSPKYLFRKEGQNVTLSCEQNLNHDAMYWYRQDPGQGLRLIYYSQIVNDFQKGDIAEGYSVSREKKESFPLTVTSAQKNPTAFYLCASRWTGDTEAFFGQGTRLTVV.

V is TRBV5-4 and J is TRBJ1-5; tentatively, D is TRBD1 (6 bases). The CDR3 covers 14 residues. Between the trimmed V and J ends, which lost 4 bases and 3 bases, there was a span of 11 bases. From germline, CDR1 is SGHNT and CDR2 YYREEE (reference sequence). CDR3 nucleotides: TGTGCCAGCAGCAAACAGGGTCCCAATCAGCCCCAGCATTTT. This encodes CASSKQGPNQPQHF.

The CDR3 sequence: CASKATQCYEQYV. The CDR3 DNA sequence: TGCGCCAGCAAGGCGACACAGTGCTACGAGCAGTACGTC. The chain links TRBV4-1 to TRBJ2-7; D unresolved. The CDR3 runs 13 residues. V was shortened by 7 bases and J by 3 bases, with 13 bases between the two germline ends. Germline V gene data show CDR1 as MGHRA and CDR2 as YSYEKL.

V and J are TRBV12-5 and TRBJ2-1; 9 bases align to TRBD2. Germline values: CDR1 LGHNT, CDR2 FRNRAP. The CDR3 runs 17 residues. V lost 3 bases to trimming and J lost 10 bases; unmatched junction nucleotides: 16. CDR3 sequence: CASGFSRGAGGIGEQFF. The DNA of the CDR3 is TGTGCTAGTGGTTTTTCCCGAGGAGCGGGGGGTATAGGAGAGCAGTTCTTC.

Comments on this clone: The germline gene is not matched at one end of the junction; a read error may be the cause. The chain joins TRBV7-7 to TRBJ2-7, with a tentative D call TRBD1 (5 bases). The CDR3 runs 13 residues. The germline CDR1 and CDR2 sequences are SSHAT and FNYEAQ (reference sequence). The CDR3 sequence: CASSLDSLGEQYF. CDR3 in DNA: TGTGCTAGCAGCTTAGACAGCTTGGGGGAGCAGTACTTC. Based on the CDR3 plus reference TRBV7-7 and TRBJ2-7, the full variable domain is GAGVSQSPRYKVTKRGQDVTLRCDPISSHATLYWYQQALGQGPEFLTYFNYEAQPDKSGLPSDRFSAERPEGSISTLTIQRTEQRDSAMYRCASSLDSLGEQYFGPGTRLTVT.

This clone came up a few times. The CDR3 coding sequence is TGTGCCAGCAGTTTATCGAGGGTAGCCCGGGACACCGGGGAGCTGTTTTTT. Protein sequence: CASSLSRVARDTGELFF. J is TRBJ2-2 and V is TRBV27; D possibly corresponds to TRBD2 (5 bases). The CDR3 spans 17 residues. The ends were cut back, 0 bases at V and 3 bases at J, with 14 bases in the middle. CDR1 and CDR2 from the germline V gene are MNHEY and SMNVEV (reference sequence).

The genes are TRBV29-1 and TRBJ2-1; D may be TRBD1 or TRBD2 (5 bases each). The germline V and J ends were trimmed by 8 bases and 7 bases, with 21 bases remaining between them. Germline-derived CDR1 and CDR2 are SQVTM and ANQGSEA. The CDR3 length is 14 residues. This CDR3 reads CSPPRGTDGNEQFF. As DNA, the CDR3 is TGCAGCCCACCCCGAGGGACCGACGGTAATGAGCAGTTCTTC.

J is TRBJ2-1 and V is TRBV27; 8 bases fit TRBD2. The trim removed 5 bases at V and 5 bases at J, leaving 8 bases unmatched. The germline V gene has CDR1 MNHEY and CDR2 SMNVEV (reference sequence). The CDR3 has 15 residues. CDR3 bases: TGTGCCAGCAGTCGTAGCGGGATACAAAACAATGAGCAGTTCTTC. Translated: CASSRSGIQNNEQFF.

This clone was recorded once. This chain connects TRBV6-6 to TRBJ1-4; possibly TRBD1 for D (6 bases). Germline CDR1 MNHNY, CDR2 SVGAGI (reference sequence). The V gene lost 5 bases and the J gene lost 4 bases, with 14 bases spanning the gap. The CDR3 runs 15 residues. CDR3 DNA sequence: TGTGCCAGCAGTAGATCAGGGGCTCTTAATGAAAAACTGTTTTTT. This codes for CASSRSGALNEKLFF.

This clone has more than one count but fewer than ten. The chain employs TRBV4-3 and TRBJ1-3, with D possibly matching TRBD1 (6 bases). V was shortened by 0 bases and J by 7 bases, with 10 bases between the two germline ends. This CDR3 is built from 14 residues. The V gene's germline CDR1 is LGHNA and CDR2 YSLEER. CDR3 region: CASSQDVTGNTIYF. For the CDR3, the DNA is TGCGCCAGCAGCCAAGATGTCACAGGGAACACCATATATTTT.

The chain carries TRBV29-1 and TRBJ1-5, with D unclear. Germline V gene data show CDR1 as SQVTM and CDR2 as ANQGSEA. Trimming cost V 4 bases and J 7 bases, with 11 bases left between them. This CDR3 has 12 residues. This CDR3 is CSVVDPGQPQHF. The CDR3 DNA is TGCAGCGTTGTGGATCCCGGACAGCCCCAGCATTTT.

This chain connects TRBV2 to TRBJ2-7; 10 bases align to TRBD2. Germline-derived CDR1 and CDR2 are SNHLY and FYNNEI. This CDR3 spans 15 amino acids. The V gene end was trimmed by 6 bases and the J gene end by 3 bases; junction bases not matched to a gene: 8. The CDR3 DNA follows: TGTGCCAGCAGGGCTGGACTAGCGGAGCTCTACGAGCAGTACTTC. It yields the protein CASRAGLAELYEQYF.

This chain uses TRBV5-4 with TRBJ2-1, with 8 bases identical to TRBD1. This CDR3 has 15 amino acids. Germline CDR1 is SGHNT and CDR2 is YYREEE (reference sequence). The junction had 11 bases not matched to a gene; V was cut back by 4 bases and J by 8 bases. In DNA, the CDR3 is TGTGCCAGCAGCACCCGGACAGGGCCTATGGATGAGCAGTTCTTC. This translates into CASSTRTGPMDEQFF.

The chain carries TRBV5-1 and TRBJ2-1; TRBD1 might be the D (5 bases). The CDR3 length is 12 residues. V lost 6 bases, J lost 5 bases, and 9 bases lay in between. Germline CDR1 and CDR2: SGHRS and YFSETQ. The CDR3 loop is CASTQADNEQFF. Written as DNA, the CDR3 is TGCGCCAGCACACAGGCGGACAATGAGCAGTTCTTC.

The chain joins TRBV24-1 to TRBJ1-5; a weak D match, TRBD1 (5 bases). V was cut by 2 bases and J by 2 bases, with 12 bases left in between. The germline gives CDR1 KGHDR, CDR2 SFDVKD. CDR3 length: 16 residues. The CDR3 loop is CATSDWRGGGNQPQHF. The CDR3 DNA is TGTGCCACCAGTGATTGGAGGGGAGGGGGCAATCAGCCCCAGCATTTT.

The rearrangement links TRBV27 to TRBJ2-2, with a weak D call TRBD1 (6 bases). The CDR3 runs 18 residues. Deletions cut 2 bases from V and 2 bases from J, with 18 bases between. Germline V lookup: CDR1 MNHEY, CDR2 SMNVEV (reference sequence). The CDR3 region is CASSLVPPQGYNTGELFF. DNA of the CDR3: TGTGCCAGCAGTTTAGTTCCCCCGCAGGGGTATAACACCGGGGAGCTGTTTTTT.

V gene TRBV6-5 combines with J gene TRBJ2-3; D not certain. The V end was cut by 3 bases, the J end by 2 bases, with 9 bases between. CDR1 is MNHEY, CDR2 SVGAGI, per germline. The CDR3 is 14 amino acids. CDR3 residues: CASSYTAYTDTQYF. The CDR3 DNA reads TGTGCCAGCAGTTATACGGCTTACACAGATACGCAGTATTTT.

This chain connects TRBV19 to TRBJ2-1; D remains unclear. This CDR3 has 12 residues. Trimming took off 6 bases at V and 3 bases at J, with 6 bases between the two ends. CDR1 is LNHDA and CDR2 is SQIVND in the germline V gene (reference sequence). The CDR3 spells CASRGSYNEQFF. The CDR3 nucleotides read TGTGCCAGTAGAGGCAGCTACAATGAGCAGTTCTTC. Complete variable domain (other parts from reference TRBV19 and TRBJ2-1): DGGITQSPKYLFRKEGQNVTLSCEQNLNHDAMYWYRQDPGQGLRLIYYSQIVNDFQKGDIAEGYSVSREKKESFPLTVTSAQKNPTAFYLCASRGSYNEQFFGPGTRLTVL.

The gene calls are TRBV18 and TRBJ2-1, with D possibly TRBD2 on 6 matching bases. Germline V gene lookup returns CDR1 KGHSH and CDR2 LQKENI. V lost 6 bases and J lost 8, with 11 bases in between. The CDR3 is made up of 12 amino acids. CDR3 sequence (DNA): TGTGCCAGCTCTCCCTGGAGGGATGAGCAGTTCTTC. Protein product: CASSPWRDEQFF.

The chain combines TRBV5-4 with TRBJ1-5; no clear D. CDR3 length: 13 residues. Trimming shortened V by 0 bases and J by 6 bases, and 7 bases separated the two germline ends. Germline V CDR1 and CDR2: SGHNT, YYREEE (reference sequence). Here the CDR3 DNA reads TGTGCCAGCAGCTTGGCAGGAAGTCAGCCCCAGCATTTT. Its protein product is CASSLAGSQPQHF.

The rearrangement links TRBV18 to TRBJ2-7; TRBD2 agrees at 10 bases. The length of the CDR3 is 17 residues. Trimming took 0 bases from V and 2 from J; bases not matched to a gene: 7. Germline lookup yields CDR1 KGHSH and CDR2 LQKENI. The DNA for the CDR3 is TGTGCCAGCTCACCACCGGCCTATAGCGGGGGGACCTACGAGCAGTACTTC. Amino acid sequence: CASSPPAYSGGTYEQYF.

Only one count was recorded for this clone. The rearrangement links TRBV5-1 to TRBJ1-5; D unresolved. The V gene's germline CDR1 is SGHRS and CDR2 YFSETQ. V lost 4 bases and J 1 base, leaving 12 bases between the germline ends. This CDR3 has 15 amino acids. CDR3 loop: CASSLGGVSNQPQHF. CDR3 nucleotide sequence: TGCGCCAGCAGCCTCGGTGGGGTGAGCAATCAGCCCCAGCATTTT.